The T cell receptor (beta chain) described here comes from a study of lymphopenia after photon versus proton radiotherapy. Study-wide points: Oligoclonal CD8+ Temra expansion after nadir drove photon patients' diversity drop.

CDR1 is KGHSH and CDR2 is LQKENI in the germline V gene. This CDR3 region has 13 residues. Sequencing used immunoSEQ multiplex PCR; TCRdb keeps in-frame clones, though not all of them. Here the sample spans 150,000 to 200,000 clones, less than 90% being singletons. This clone was recorded a few times. The antigen remains undetermined. One junction end does not reproduce the germline sequence, and a read error may be involved. The genes are TRBV18 and TRBJ2-7, with D tentatively TRBD2 (6 bases). The TCR was taken from a man aged 45-65 years with gastric cancer. The sequencing here drew on peripheral blood, taken from a patient treated with photon-based radiotherapy. CDR3: CASAPGLDYEQYF. The CDR3 DNA reads as TGTGCCAGCGCACCGGGACTGGACTACGAGCAGTACTTC.